The sequence of this T cell receptor beta chain was determined in a study of T cell clonality in common variable immunodeficiency. Study-wide results and caveats: Reportedly, TCR beta sequences from common variable immunodeficiency showed fewer deletions and N-nucleotide insertions.

The assay was immunoSEQ multiplex PCR, and TCRdb's table has in-frame clones only and misses some. The table lists about 52,000 clones, no singletons, with 1.8% in the top ten. Worth noting for this clone: The antigen remains unidentified. An end of the junction differs from the germline gene, which may be a read error. Within the sample, other DNA sequences also encode this same CDR3.

This TCR was sampled from a person aged 18 to 70 in good health. Material for sequencing was peripheral blood mononuclear cells.

CDR3 DNA, as far as it was read: TGTGCCAGCAGCGAACAGACAGGGGTGAACTATGGA. The encoded protein is CASSEQTGVNYG. The full CDR3 sequence reads CASSEQTGVNYGYTF. The V call is TRBV7-9, the J call TRBJ1-2, with 8 bases aligning to TRBD1. The CDR3 end falls 3 residues outside the read, so it is completed with the germline J gene. The CDR3 extends over 15 amino acids. Germline V CDR1 and CDR2: SEHNR, FQNEAQ (reference sequence).